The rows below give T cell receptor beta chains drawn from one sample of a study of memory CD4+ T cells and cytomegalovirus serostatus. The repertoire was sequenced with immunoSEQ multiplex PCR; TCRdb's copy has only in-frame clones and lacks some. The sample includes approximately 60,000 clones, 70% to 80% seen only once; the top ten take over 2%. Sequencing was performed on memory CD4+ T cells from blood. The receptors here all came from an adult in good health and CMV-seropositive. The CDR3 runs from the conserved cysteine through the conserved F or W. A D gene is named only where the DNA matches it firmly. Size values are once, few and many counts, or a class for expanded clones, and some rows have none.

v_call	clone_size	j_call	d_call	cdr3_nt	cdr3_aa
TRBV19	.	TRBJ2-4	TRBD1	TGTGCCAGTAGTTCCTGGACAGGGGGCGATGCCCCTAAAAACATTCAGTACTTC	CASSSWTGGDAPKNIQYF
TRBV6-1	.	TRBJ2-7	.	TGTGCCAGCAGTGTGTCACTTCGGGAGCAGTACTTC	CASSVSLREQYF
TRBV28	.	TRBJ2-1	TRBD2	TGTGCCAGCAGTTCCCAGGGACTAGGGGGCAATGAGCAGTTCTTC	CASSSQGLGGNEQFF
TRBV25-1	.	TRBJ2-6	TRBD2	TGTGCCAGCAGTCGGGGGGAGACTGGGGCCAACGTCCTGACTTTC	CASSRGETGANVLTF
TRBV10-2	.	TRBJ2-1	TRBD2	TGCGCCAGCACCTCTATTTCGGGGGGGTCGTACAATGAGCAGTTCTTC	CASTSISGGSYNEQFF
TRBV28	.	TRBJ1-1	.	TGTGCCAGCAGACAAACCTCTACTGAAGCTTTCTTT	CASRQTSTEAFF
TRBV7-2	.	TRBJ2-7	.	TGTGCCAGCAGCTCAGATCCCTCCGGGAGACCCTACGAGCAGTACTTC	CASSSDPSGRPYEQYF
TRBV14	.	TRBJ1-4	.	TGTGCCAGCAGCCAAGTAACCGCGGAACTGTTTTTT	CASSQVTAELFF
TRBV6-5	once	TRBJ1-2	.	TGTGCCAGCAGAGGGCGGGACGCCCGGAACTATGGCTACACCTTC	CASRGRDARNYGYTF
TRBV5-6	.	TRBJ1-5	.	TGTGCCAGCAGCTCGACGGAGGGGCCCCAGCATTTT	CASSSTEGPQHF
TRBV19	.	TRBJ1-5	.	TGTGCCAGTACCGTGTCAGCCGCTCACAATCAGCCCCAGCATTTT	CASTVSAAHNQPQHF
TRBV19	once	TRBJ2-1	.	TGTGCCAGTAGTACACAGGGGACCGGACTAGTAGGATTTAGTGAGCAGTTCTTC	CASSTQGTGLVGFSEQFF
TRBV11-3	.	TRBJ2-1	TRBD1	TGTGCCAGCAGCGCCTTTACAGGGGGCTTTTACAATGAGCAGTTCTTC	CASSAFTGGFYNEQFF
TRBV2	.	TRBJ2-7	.	TGTGCCAGCACTAGGGCCCTGCACTACGAGCAGTACTTC	CASTRALHYEQYF
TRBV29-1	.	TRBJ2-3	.	TGCAGCGTTGGAGGACAGCTGCTCACAGATACGCAGTATTTT	CSVGGQLLTDTQYF
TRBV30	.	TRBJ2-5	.	TGTGCCTGCTTAGCAGCCTACCAAGAGACCCAGTACTTC	CACLAAYQETQYF
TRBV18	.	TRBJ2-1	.	TGTGCCAGCTCACCATATGCAGTTAACTATGAAGAGCAGTTCTTC	CASSPYAVNYEEQFF
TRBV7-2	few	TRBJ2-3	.	TGTGCCAGCAGCACGACAGATACGCAGTATTTT	CASSTTDTQYF
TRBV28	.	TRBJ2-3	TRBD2	TGTGCCAGCACTCTAGTGCGGGAGGGTGCAGATACGCAGTATTTT	CASTLVREGADTQYF
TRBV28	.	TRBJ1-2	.	TGTGCCAGCAGTCCCGGCGACGTAAACTATGGCTACACCTTC	CASSPGDVNYGYTF
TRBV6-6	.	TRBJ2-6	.	TGTGCCAGCAGTTACAGGGCTGGGGCCAACGTCCTGACTTTC	CASSYRAGANVLTF
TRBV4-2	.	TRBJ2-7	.	TGTGCCAGCAGCCACTCTTCCGGGACGCGCCGGGAGACCTACGAGCAGTACTTC	CASSHSSGTRRETYEQYF
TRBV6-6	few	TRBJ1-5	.	TGTGCCAGCAGTTCCCCACGGGGTCGGAATCAGCCCCAGCATTTT	CASSSPRGRNQPQHF
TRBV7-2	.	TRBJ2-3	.	TGTGCCAGCAGTTTGGAGGGACGGACCCAAACTACGCAGTATTTT	CASSLEGRTQTTQYF
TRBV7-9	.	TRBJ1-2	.	TGTGCCAGCAGCTTAAACACTGGAAACTATGGCTACACCTTC	CASSLNTGNYGYTF
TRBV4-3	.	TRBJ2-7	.	TGCGCCAGCAGCCAAGAGGCGGGGGCGGGAACCTACGAGCAGTACTTC	CASSQEAGAGTYEQYF
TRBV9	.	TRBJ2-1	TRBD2	TGTGCCAGCAGCGCAAGCGGGAGCGGGTACAATGAGCAGTTCTTC	CASSASGSGYNEQFF
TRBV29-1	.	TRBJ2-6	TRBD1	TGCAGCGCGGGACAGGAGCTCTCTGGGGCCAACGTCCTGACTTTC	CSAGQELSGANVLTF
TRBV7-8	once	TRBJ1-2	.	TGTGCCAGCAGTCGCACAAAGGGATACGATAACTATGGCTACACCTTC	CASSRTKGYDNYGYTF
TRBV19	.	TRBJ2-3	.	TGTGCCACCAGACAGTCCACAGATACGCAGTATTTT	CATRQSTDTQYF
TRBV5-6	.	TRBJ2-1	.	TGTGCCAGCAGCTTAGTGGTCAGGGACTACAATGAGCAGTTCTTC	CASSLVVRDYNEQFF
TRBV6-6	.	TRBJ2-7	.	TGTGCCAGCGGGGGGAACAGCGCGGCCACCTACGAGCAGTACTTC	CASGGNSAATYEQYF
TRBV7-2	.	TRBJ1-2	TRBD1	TGTGCCAGCAGCCAGGACAGGGGCGGTGGCTACACCTTC	CASSQDRGGGYTF
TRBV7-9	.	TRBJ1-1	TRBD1	TGTGCCAGCAGCCGGGACAGCAACACTGAAGCTTTCTTT	CASSRDSNTEAFF
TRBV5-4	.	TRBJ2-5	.	TGTGCCAGCAGCTTGGACACTGTGGGGACCCAGTACTTC	CASSLDTVGTQYF
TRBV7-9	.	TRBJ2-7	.	TGTGCCAGCAGCCCGAAGGGGCCCTACGAGCAGTACTTC	CASSPKGPYEQYF
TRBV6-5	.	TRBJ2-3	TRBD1	TGTGCCAGCAGTAGGACAGGTGGCACAGATACGCAGTATTTT	CASSRTGGTDTQYF
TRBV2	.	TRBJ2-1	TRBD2	TGTGCCAGCATGGGGACTACCACCCGCCATGAGCAGTTCTTC	CASMGTTTRHEQFF
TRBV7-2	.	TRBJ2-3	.	TGTGCCAGCAGCCCGGGGGGCCCTCGCACAGATACGCAGTATTTT	CASSPGGPRTDTQYF
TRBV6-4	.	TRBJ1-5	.	TGTGCCAGCAGTGACTCTGATTATAGCAATCAGCCCCAGCATTTT	CASSDSDYSNQPQHF
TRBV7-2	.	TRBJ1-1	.	TGTGCCAGCAGACACTCACGGGAATCCATGAACACTGAAGCTTTCTTT	CASRHSRESMNTEAFF
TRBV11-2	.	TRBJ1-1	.	TGTGCCAGCAGCTTAGATGTGGGGGGGGGCACTGAAGCTTTCTTT	CASSLDVGGGTEAFF
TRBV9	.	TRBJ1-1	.	TGTGCCAGCAGCGTACCAGGGAACACTGAAGCTTTCTTT	CASSVPGNTEAFF
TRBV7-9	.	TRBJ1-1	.	TGTGCCAGCAGCCTCCGACCCCGGGACACTGAAGCTTTCTTT	CASSLRPRDTEAFF
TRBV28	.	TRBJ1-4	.	TGTGCCAGCAGTTTCTGGGGGGTGCTGTTTTTT	CASSFWGVLFF
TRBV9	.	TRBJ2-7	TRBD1	TGTGCCAGCAGCGCACAGGGGGCCTCCTACGAGCAGTACTTC	CASSAQGASYEQYF
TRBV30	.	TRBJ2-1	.	TGTGCCTGGAGTGCCGTTTACAATGAGCAGTTCTTC	CAWSAVYNEQFF